This entry lists 4 T cell receptor beta chains sequenced from one sample in a study of cytomegalovirus exposure and HLA in healthy donors. It was with 60 Vbeta and 13 Jbeta primers that the PCR ran. The protocol was immunoSEQ multiplex PCR, while the TCRdb copy is restricted to in-frame clones and leaves out a portion. Of roughly 34,000 clones listed, roughly 67% are singletons. Specimen: PBMCs. All receptors derive from a man aged 35 to 55 in good health and CMV-seropositive.

This chain uses TRBV6-4 with TRBJ2-5; D unclear. This CDR3 contains 15 residues. Germline-derived CDR1 and CDR2 are MRHNA and SNTAGT. V lost 3 bases and J lost 5, with 16 bases in between. The CDR3 region has the DNA TGTGCCAGCAGTGAACTCAGGCCCCGTTGGGAGACCCAGTACTTC. Translated: CASSELRPRWETQYF.

The CDR3 sequence: CASSEATGGPDTQYF. As DNA, the CDR3 is TGTGCCAGCAGTGAAGCGACAGGGGGCCCAGATACGCAGTATTTT. This chain uses TRBV6-1 with TRBJ2-3; 10 bases align to TRBD1. V was pared by 0 bases and J by 4 bases, with 1 base of the junction left unmatched. The CDR3 totals 15 residues. Germline CDR1 and CDR2: MNHNS and SASEGT.

The rearrangement uses TRBV6-5 and TRBJ1-1; TRBD1 aligns across 7 bases. After removal of 9 bases from V and 1 base from J, the junction contained 8 bases not matched to a gene. CDR3 length equals 14 residues. Germline V gene data show CDR1 as MNHEY and CDR2 as SVGAGI. The CDR3 region has the DNA TGTGCCAGTCGACAGGGAGGCGGGAACACTGAAGCTTTCTTT. Protein: CASRQGGGNTEAFF.

This chain connects TRBV7-8 to TRBJ1-4; D is uncertain. Trimming removed 3 bases at V and 0 bases at J, with 11 bases between. Germline loops: CDR1 SGHVS, CDR2 FQNEAQ. The CDR3 totals 16 residues. The CDR3 loop is CASSFMTGATNEKLFF. In DNA form, the CDR3 reads TGTGCCAGCAGCTTCATGACGGGTGCAACTAATGAAAAACTGTTTTTT.